This entry is about one TCR beta chain. Germline and junction disagree at one end, which may indicate a read error. From germline, CDR1 is LGHNA and CDR2 YSLEER. The CDR3 extends over 17 amino acids. This sample is drawn from a study of T cells after yellow fever vaccination. Findings of the study overall: Peaking faster, on day 5 versus 15, the secondary response was nonetheless weaker.

Conversion of TCR transcripts into cDNA relied on 5'RACE template switching, which added a universal primer site and UMIs. A single record per CDR3 protein comes from TCRdb applying MiXCR to the 5' RACE reads. The sample holds 45,000 to 75,000 distinct CDR3 sequences, approximately 6% seen once. This TCR was recovered from a man aged 18 to 29 who received the YFV17D yellow fever vaccine. The chain carries TRBV4-3 and TRBJ2-1, with D perhaps matching TRBD1 or TRBD2 (5 bases each). The sequenced sample was PBMCs, either bulk or a sorted T-cell subset (CD4+, CD8+, memory, or dextramer-sorted; not recorded which), obtained on the day of the yellow fever booster vaccination. CDR3 region: CASSQVLSGDLYSEQFF. The CDR3 DNA is TGCGCCAGCAGCCAAGTTCTTTCCGGGGACCTCTACAGTGAGCAGTTCTTC.